The clone carrying this T cell receptor beta chain has just one count. No antigen is known for it. The data are from a study of shared clonotypes between healthy human individuals. Overall study context: Every donor yielded three CD4 naive, three CD4 memory, two CD8 naive and one CD8 memory plate.

The run depth of the assay was deep. Clones were read by immunoSEQ multiplex PCR, and TCRdb kept only the in-frame ones, dropping some. This repertoire shows more than 1,200,000 clones, just under 99% found once; its top ten account for approximately 0.4%. Per germline, CDR1 SGHTS and CDR2 YDEGEE. The CDR3 has 12 residues. V dropped 5 bases and J dropped 7; count of bases not matched to a gene: 4. Whole-study results and caveats: Estimated richness values were generally larger in naive subsets than in memory subsets.

The chain is built from TRBV5-8 and TRBJ1-2, with 8 positions matching TRBD1. This clonotype was sampled from a man aged 30 to 39 in good health. The sample consisted of naive CD4+ T cells sorted from blood. Subset given: CD45RA+ positively selected. The DNA of the CDR3 is TGTGCCAGCAGTTTGACAGGGGCTGGCTACACCTTC. As protein: CASSLTGAGYTF.